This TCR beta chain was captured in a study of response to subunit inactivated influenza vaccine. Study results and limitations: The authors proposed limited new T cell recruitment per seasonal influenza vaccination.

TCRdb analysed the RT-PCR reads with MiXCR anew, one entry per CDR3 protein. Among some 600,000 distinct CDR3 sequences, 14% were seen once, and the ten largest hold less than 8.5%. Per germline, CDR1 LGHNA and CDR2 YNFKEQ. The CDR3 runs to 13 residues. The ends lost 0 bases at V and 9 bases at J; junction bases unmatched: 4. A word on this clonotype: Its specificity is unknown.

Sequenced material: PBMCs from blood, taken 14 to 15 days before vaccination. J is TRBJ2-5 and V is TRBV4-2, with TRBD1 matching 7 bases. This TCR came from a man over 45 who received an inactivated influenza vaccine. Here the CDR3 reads CASSQDDRESQYF. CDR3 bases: TGTGCCAGCAGCCAAGATGACAGGGAATCCCAGTACTTC.